These T cell receptor beta chains were read from a single sample in a study of cytomegalovirus exposure and HLA in healthy donors. Clones were read by immunoSEQ multiplex PCR, and TCRdb kept only the in-frame ones, dropping some. The data show around 200,000 clones, around 85% seen once. The sample comprised PBMCs. These receptors all stem from a man aged 45-65 years in good health and CMV-seronegative. The conserved cysteine and the conserved F or W are not part of the CDR3 here. Each record gives: V gene, CDR3 protein.

>TRBV28
ASSLLGQGSPDTQY
>TRBV29-1
SVAVGGTGKSEKLF
>TRBV18
ASSPPQGVDSGANVLT
>TRBV28
ASSPWSSTDYEQY
>TRBV18
ASSRDHGTSRNEQF
>TRBV30
AWGGQWDTEAF
>TRBV5-1
ASSSRTGEETQY
>TRBV30
AWDPGQATSYEQY
>TRBV27
ASKGQGAGGLF
>TRBV4-2
ASLQMGPNNEQF
>TRBV5-1
ASSLHGAGALETQY
>TRBV5-1
ASSLVPGQETQY
>TRBV25-1
ASSGTGNFYGYT
>TRBV18
ASSPPGQVNNEKLF
>TRBV2
ASSPGTGGHEQY
>TRBV29-1
SATRGLYEQY
>TRBV27
ASSLSTGSYEQY
>TRBV25-1
ASSEQGPSGNTIY
>TRBV25-1
ASSAYRGDEQF
>TRBV29-1
STSQMNTEAF
>TRBV9
ASSVGTSNEQF
>TRBV6-1
ASSTRLAEHNEQF
>TRBV27
ASSFYFGGGDAGELF
>TRBV30
AWSVAETNYGYT
>TRBV27
ASGGMPGGDGYT
>TRBV28
ASSSGSKETQY
>TRBV6-5
ASSQGTEAF
>TRBV2
ASSRRAPGLF
>TRBV4-2
ASSQESAEYQPQH
>TRBV28
AYGRGRGQPQH
>TRBV7-3
ASSDPGETQY
>TRBV27
ASSLAPGGFEQY
>TRBV4-2
ASSQEGQGYYEQF
>TRBV6-5
ASSWGLGKNIQY
>TRBV5-8
ASSFGLAGGPVSEQY